The next 5 T cell receptor beta chains were all read from a single sample in a study of Ad26.COV2.S vaccination and SARS-CoV-2 variants. The treatment here: about 20 received Ad26.COV2.S at low or high dose, single or two shots; roughly 5 received placebo; per-sample allocation not given. All samples were drawn on day 63, counting from the first vaccine or placebo injection. Generated by immunoSEQ multiplex PCR, the TCRdb table keeps only in-frame clones and is missing some. The sample gives 350,000 to 500,000 clones, roughly 88% of which show up once; around 3.6% is in the top ten. This material consisted of peripheral blood, taken in a trial of Ad26.COV2.S vaccine versus placebo. These receptors all come from a person between 18 and 65 years old who received the Ad26.COV2.S COVID-19 vaccine or a placebo.

V gene TRBV7-2 combines with J gene TRBJ1-1, with a possible D match to TRBD1 (5 bases). The germline V gene encodes CDR1 SGHTA and CDR2 FQGNSA. Trimming left V 2 bases short and J 11 bases short, with 18 bases between. The CDR3 totals 14 residues. In DNA form, the CDR3 reads TGTGCCAGCAGCTTAAATGTGTGGGGGTTGGGCGCTTTCTTT. Encoded protein: CASSLNVWGLGAFF.

The CDR3 region has the DNA TGTGCCAGCAGCCCATCTGGGACAGGGAAGGAGTACGAGCAGTACTTC. Its translation: CASSPSGTGKEYEQYF. The chain is built from TRBV7-6 and TRBJ2-7, with 9 bases fitting TRBD1. The CDR3 covers 16 residues. Losses at the gene ends were 5 bases for V and 4 bases for J; bases not matched to a gene: 12. Germline V CDR1 and CDR2: SGHVS, FNYEAQ. Full variable domain (remainder filled in from reference TRBV7-6 and TRBJ2-7): GAGVSQSPRYKVTKRGQDVALRCDPISGHVSLYWYRQALGQGPEFLTYFNYEAQQDKSGLPNDRFSAERPEGSISTLTIQRTEQRDSAMYRCASSPSGTGKEYEQYFGPGTRLTVT.

This chain uses TRBV20-1 with TRBJ2-5; weak D call: TRBD1 (5 bases). The CDR3 consists of 11 residues. From germline, CDR1 is DFQATT and CDR2 SNEGSKA (reference sequence). Trimming took 3 bases from V and 4 from J, leaving 6 bases between them. CDR3 amino acids: CSASRAETQYF. In DNA form, the CDR3 reads TGCAGTGCTAGCAGGGCAGAGACCCAGTACTTC.

The J gene is TRBJ2-7, the V gene TRBV7-3; 10 nucleotides align to TRBD1. The germline gives CDR1 SGHTA, CDR2 FQGTGA. The V and J ends lost 4 bases and 0 bases, in that order; junction bases with no gene match: 15. The CDR3 is 19 residues long. CDR3 loop: CASSSSRDRGIYGSYEQYF. CDR3 sequence (DNA): TGTGCCAGCAGCTCCTCCCGGGACAGGGGAATTTACGGCTCCTACGAGCAGTACTTC.

The V gene is TRBV5-5, the J gene TRBJ2-2; TRBD1 matches at 8 bases. After removal of 2 bases from V and 1 base from J, the junction contained 7 bases not matched to a gene. The CDR3 contains 17 residues. Looked up from germline, CDR1 is SGHKS and CDR2 is YYEKEE (reference sequence). CDR3 bases: TGTGCCAGCAGCTTATTACAGGGGACAGGGAACACCGGGGAGCTGTTTTTT. It encodes CASSLLQGTGNTGELFF.